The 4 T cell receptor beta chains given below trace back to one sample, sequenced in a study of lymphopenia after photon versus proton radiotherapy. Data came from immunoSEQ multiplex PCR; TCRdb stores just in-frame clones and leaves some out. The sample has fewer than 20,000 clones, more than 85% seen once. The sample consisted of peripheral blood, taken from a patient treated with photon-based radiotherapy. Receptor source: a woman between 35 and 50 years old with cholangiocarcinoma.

The CDR3 DNA sequence: TGTGCCAGCAGCCTAAAGGGCAGGGTCGTAAAACTGTTTTTT. Protein: CASSLKGRVVKLFF. This rearrangement joins TRBV25-1 to TRBJ1-4; D possibly corresponds to TRBD1 (5 bases). V was shortened by 6 bases and J by 10 bases, with 18 bases between the two germline ends. Germline values: CDR1 MGHDK, CDR2 SYGVNS. The CDR3 is 14 residues long.

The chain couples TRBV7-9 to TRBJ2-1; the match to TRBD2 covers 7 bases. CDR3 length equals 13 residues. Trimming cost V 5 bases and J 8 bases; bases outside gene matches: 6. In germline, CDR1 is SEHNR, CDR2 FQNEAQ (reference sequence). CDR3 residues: CASSQSGADEQFF. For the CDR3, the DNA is TGTGCCAGCAGCCAGAGCGGGGCGGATGAGCAGTTCTTC.

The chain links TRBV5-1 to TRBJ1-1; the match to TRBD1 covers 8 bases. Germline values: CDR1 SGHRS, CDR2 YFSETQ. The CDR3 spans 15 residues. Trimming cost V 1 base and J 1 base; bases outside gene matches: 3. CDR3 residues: CASSLTGTGNTEAFF. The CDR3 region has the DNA TGCGCCAGCAGCTTGACCGGGACAGGGAACACTGAAGCTTTCTTT. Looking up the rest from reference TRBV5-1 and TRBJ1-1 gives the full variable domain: KAGVTQTPRYLIKTRGQQVTLSCSPISGHRSVSWYQQTPGQGLQFLFEYFSETQRNKGNFPGRFSGRQFSNSRSEMNVSTLELGDSALYLCASSLTGTGNTEAFFGQGTRLTVV.

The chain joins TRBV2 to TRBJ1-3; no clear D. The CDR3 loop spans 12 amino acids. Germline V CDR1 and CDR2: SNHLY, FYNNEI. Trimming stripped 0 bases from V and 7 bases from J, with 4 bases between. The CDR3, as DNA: TGTGCCAGCAGTGAAGCGAGTAACACCATATATTTT. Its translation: CASSEASNTIYF. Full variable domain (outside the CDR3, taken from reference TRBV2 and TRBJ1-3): EPEVTQTPSHQVTQMGQEVILRCVPISNHLYFYWYRQILGQKVEFLVSFYNNEISEKSEIFDDQFSVERPDGSNFTLKIRSTKLEDSAMYFCASSEASNTIYFGEGSWLTVV.